This TCR beta chain was captured in a study of OX40 agonist ivuxolimab in advanced cancers. Overall study: Three individuals attained partial responses, comprising one hepatocellular carcinoma case and two cutaneous melanoma cases.

The CDR3 spans 16 residues. Trimming at V came to 1 base and at J to 3 bases, leaving 5 bases not matched to a gene. Germline CDR1 is SGHDN and CDR2 is FVKESK. Data came from immunoSEQ multiplex PCR; TCRdb stores just in-frame clones and leaves some out. The sample lists roughly 67,000 clones; approximately 90% were seen once. On this clone: Its antigen is undetermined.

Study results and limitations: Which antigen the expanded peripheral T cells recognized is unknown. CD8+ T cells showed, on average, more clonal expansion than CD4+ cells.

The TCR was taken from an adult with an advanced solid tumor such as melanoma, head and neck, liver or kidney cancer. This material consisted of CD4+ or CD8+ T cells sorted from blood, taken in a trial of the OX40 agonist ivuxolimab. The chain carries TRBV14 and TRBJ1-3, with 8 bases fitting TRBD1. The CDR3 reads CASSQGRGLIGNTIYF. The CDR3 DNA reads TGTGCCAGCAGCCAAGGCAGGGGGCTTATTGGAAACACCATATATTTT.